The 27 T cell receptor beta chains given below trace back to one sample, sequenced in a study of tumor and adjacent non-tumor tissue in lung cancer (dated by TCRdb to 2016 to 2018). RNA was extracted from bulk unsorted tissue and checked for quality with a NanoDrop ND-1000 and an Agilent 2100. Library preparation used multiplex PCR. The instrument was an Illumina HiSeq 2500. TCRbeta libraries were built by three rounds of nested PCR using primers (Table S4), following protocols modified from ARM-PCR. Using fastp trimming at Q25 and MiXCR clonotype assembly, TCRdb reanalyzed the public sequencing data and kept in-frame beta chains. Rows are unified per CDR3 protein, each entry keeping the most common DNA and genes. In all, the sample holds 200,000 to 250,000 distinct CDR3 sequences, and about 71% of those were seen once. Around 25% of the sample comes from the top ten. The specimen sequenced was lung tumor tissue. These TCRs come from a man in his sixties with non-small cell lung cancer.

This chain uses TRBV29-1 with TRBJ2-7, with 9 bases lining up with TRBD2. V shed 7 bases and J 4 bases; nucleotides not matched to a gene: 8. CDR1 SQVTM and CDR2 ANQGSEA come from the germline V gene. This CDR3 has 13 residues. This CDR3 reads CSAPSSGAYEQYF. The CDR3 bases are TGCAGCGCGCCATCTAGCGGGGCATACGAGCAGTACTTC.

This clonotype was counted a single time. The CDR3 carries no conserved terminal phenylalanine or tryptophan, so it likely arises from a read error. The V call is TRBV20-1, the J call TRBJ1-5, with D possibly being TRBD1 (5 bases). The J call is doubtful: the DNA matches TRBJ2-3 better. Germline loops: CDR1 DFQATT, CDR2 SNEGSKA (reference sequence). The CDR3 spans 13 residues. Here the CDR3 reads CSAVDRYNQPQYY. CDR3 nucleotides: TGCAGTGCCGTCGACAGATACAATCAGCCCCAGTATTAT.

V is TRBV4-1 and J is TRBJ2-7; 7 bases agree with TRBD2. The CDR3 totals 14 residues. Germline-derived CDR1 and CDR2 are MGHRA and YSYEKL. Trimming cost V 8 bases and J 3 bases; bases outside gene matches: 10. CDR3 nucleotide sequence: TGCGCCAGCGGCCCAGCAAGGGAGGGCTACGAGCAGTACTTC. It specifies CASGPAREGYEQYF.

About this clonotype itself: One end of the junction varies from germline; a read error may be responsible. This chain connects TRBV11-2 to TRBJ2-1; tentatively, D is TRBD1 or TRBD2 (5 bases each). CDR3 length: 14 residues. The germline CDR1 and CDR2 sequences are SGHAT and FQNNGV. The CDR3 nucleotides read TGTGCCAGTAGCTTAGAACCTGGGGACCATGAGCAGTTCTTC. Its protein is CASSLEPGDHEQFF.

This clonotype was recorded at least ten times. V usage is TRBV20-1 and J usage is TRBJ1-2; 12 bases line up with TRBD1. The V and J ends lost 3 bases and 6 bases, in that order; junction bases with no gene match: 5. Germline-derived CDR1 and CDR2 are DFQATT and SNEGSKA (reference sequence). The CDR3 contains 14 residues. The CDR3 spells CSASRDRGLDGYTF. The CDR3 nucleotides read TGCAGTGCTAGCCGGGACAGGGGGCTAGATGGCTACACCTTC.

Turning to this clonotype: At one end, the junction sequence differs from germline, possibly due to a read error. The chain links TRBV6-5 to TRBJ1-4; D might be TRBD1 (5 bases). CDR3 length: 14 amino acids. Germline-derived CDR1 and CDR2 are MNHEY and SVGAGI. The CDR3 protein is CTSSYRQINEKLFF. CDR3 DNA: TGTACCAGCAGTTACAGACAGATTAATGAAAAACTGTTTTTT.

Comment on this clonotype: The junction and the germline gene differ at one end; a read error may be behind it. The chain links TRBV6-4 to TRBJ2-1; no definite D call. From germline, CDR1 is MRHNA and CDR2 SNTAGT. The CDR3 length is 10 residues. The CDR3 nucleotides read TGTGCCAGCACTCCGGGCCACGAGATCTTC. Protein: CASTPGHEIF.

This clonotype was recorded once. Relative to the germline gene, one junction end is altered; a read error may explain this. The J gene is TRBJ2-1, the V gene TRBV11-2, with 7 bases matching TRBD2. CDR1 and CDR2 from the germline V gene are SGHAT and FQNNGV. The CDR3 runs to 14 residues. CDR3 DNA sequence: TGTGCCAGCAGCTTGGGACTACTCTACAAAGAGCAGTTCTTC. Translating gives CASSLGLLYKEQFF.

The V call is TRBV28, the J call TRBJ2-5, with a weak D call TRBD1 (6 bases). This CDR3 comprises 15 residues. The germline V and J ends were trimmed by 4 bases and 4 bases, with 16 bases remaining between them. Germline values: CDR1 MDHEN, CDR2 SYDVKM. The CDR3 DNA is TGTGCCAGCAGTTCGACACAGGGAATTGGAGAGACCCAGTACTTC. It translates to CASSSTQGIGETQYF. The complete variable domain, with remaining parts taken from reference TRBV28 and TRBJ2-5, reads DVKVTQSSRYLVKRTGEKVFLECVQDMDHENMFWYRQDPGLGLRLIYFSYDVKMKEKGDIPEGYSVSREKKERFSLILESASTNQTSMYLCASSSTQGIGETQYFGPGTRLLVL.

The gene calls are TRBV20-1 and TRBJ2-2, with D maybe TRBD1 (6 bases). The CDR3 extends over 14 amino acids. Looked up from germline, CDR1 is DFQATT and CDR2 is SNEGSKA (reference sequence). V lost 2 bases to trimming and J lost 4 bases, with 11 bases between them. Here the CDR3 reads CSARPGHPTGELFF. In DNA, the CDR3 is TGCAGTGCTAGACCGGGACACCCCACCGGGGAGCTGTTTTTT.

The CDR3 nucleotides are TGCAGTATTAGGGATAGGGCCGATGAGCAGTTCTTC. Protein sequence: CSIRDRADEQFF. This sequence joins TRBV20-1 and TRBJ2-1; D gene uncertain. CDR3 size: 12 residues. The V end lost 8 bases, the J end lost 8 bases, and 16 bases lay between the germline ends. The germline CDR1 and CDR2 sequences are DFQATT and SNEGSKA (reference sequence).

Comment on this clonotype: A junction end diverges from the germline sequence, so it may reflect a read error. This chain joins TRBV12-5 and TRBJ2-3; D possibly matches TRBD1 or TRBD2 (5 bases each). The CDR3 is made up of 15 amino acids. Germline-derived CDR1 and CDR2 are LGHNT and FRNRAP. The CDR3 region has the DNA TGTGCTAGTGGTTTGCTGCTGGGGGTTACAGATACGCGGTATTTT. Translation gives CASGLLLGVTDTRYF.

A few counts support this clonotype. This may be a read error: a much more frequent sequence differs by one nucleotide. V usage is TRBV11-3 and J usage is TRBJ2-3, with 8 bases matching TRBD2. Trimming at V came to 3 bases and at J to 5 bases, leaving 13 bases not matched to a gene. Germline V lookup: CDR1 SGHNT, CDR2 YENEEA. There are 17 residues in the CDR3. The CDR3 protein is CASSFDVSGVAGDTQYF. CDR3 DNA sequence: TGTGCCAGCAGCTTCGATGTTAGCGGGGTGGCAGGAGATACGCAGTATTTT.

Of note for this clonotype: The germline gene is not matched at one end of the junction; a read error may be the cause. V and J are TRBV20-1 and TRBJ2-5, with 11 bases fitting TRBD2. Germline V gives CDR1 DFQATT, CDR2 SNEGSKA (reference sequence). This CDR3 has 16 residues. The CDR3 loop reads CIASPVSSGRIETQYF. CDR3 bases: TGCATTGCTAGCCCAGTATCTAGCGGGAGGATCGAGACCCAGTACTTC.

With regard to this clonotype: A much bigger clone sits one base away, suggesting this may be a read error. This likely comes from a read error, as the CDR3 has no conserved phenylalanine or tryptophan at its end. The J gene is TRBJ1-1, the V gene TRBV12-3 or TRBV12-4, with 9 bases identical to TRBD1. The length of the CDR3 is 15 residues. The V segment lost 7 bases and the J segment 5 bases; nucleotides outside the gene matches: 11. The CDR3 DNA sequence: TGTGCCAGCACCCTCCGCGGGACAGGGTCGACTGAAGCTTTCTCT. It specifies CASTLRGTGSTEAFS.

A word on this clonotype: Sequence at one end of the junction differs from germline and may be a read error. The chain has TRBV6-1 and TRBJ2-3, with a tentative D call TRBD2 (6 bases). Germline CDR1 reads MNHNS; CDR2 reads SASEGT. CDR3 length equals 17 residues. CDR3 protein: CPSSVLGRRGGTDTQYF. The CDR3 DNA reads as TGTCCCAGCAGCGTTCTGGGTAGGCGGGGTGGCACAGATACGCAGTATTTT.

Notes on this clonotype: Since a much larger clone is just one base distant, this may be a read error. The chain employs TRBV4-2 and TRBJ1-2; D uncertain. CDR3 length: 15 residues. Germline V lookup: CDR1 LGHNA, CDR2 YNFKEQ. V was clipped by 0 bases and J by 3 bases, with 11 bases between them. CDR3 amino acids: CASSQERGGYYGYTF. CDR3 DNA sequence: TGTGCCAGCAGCCAAGAGAGAGGCGGATACTATGGCTACACCTTC.

The chain links TRBV25-1 to TRBJ1-4; the D gene is possibly TRBD1 (5 bases). Germline CDR1 and CDR2: MGHDK and SYGVNS. The CDR3 extends over 13 amino acids. Trimming took 3 bases from V and 10 from J, leaving 12 bases between them. As DNA, the CDR3 is TGTGCCAGCAGTGAGGAGGGGAGAGGAAAACTGTTTTTT. This gives the protein CASSEEGRGKLFF.

The chain combines TRBV4-3 with TRBJ2-6, with TRBD2 as a possible D gene (6 bases). The V gene lost 1 base and the J gene lost 8 bases, with 15 bases spanning the gap. There are 16 residues in the CDR3. Germline loops: CDR1 LGHNA, CDR2 YSLEER. CDR3 in DNA: TGCGCCAGCAGCCAAGTGAAGGCGGAGGGGACCAACGTCCTGACTTTC. Its translation: CASSQVKAEGTNVLTF.

The chain has TRBV5-6 and TRBJ2-7; 10 positions agree with TRBD1. This CDR3 is 16 amino acids long. Germline V CDR1 and CDR2: SGHDT, YYEEEE. V shed 4 bases, J shed 2 bases, and the junction held 9 bases outside the gene matches. CDR3 DNA sequence: TGTGCCAGCAGCCTGTATCGGGACAGGGGAACCTACGAGCAGTACTTC. Residues: CASSLYRDRGTYEQYF.

The rearrangement uses TRBV11-3 and TRBJ1-1, with TRBD1 as a possible D gene (5 bases). With 5 bases removed from V and 7 bases from J, the gap between germline ends came to 20 bases. Germline V gives CDR1 SGHNT, CDR2 YENEEA. The CDR3 covers 15 residues. The CDR3 loop reads CASSPEGAMKIEAFF. DNA for the CDR3: TGTGCCAGCAGCCCCGAAGGGGCGATGAAAATTGAAGCTTTCTTT.

This clonotype was recorded at least ten times. The gene calls are TRBV11-2 and TRBJ2-2; D is ambiguous. In germline, CDR1 is SGHAT, CDR2 FQNNGV. The CDR3 has 15 amino acids. V was clipped by 7 bases and J by 0 bases, with 12 bases between them. The CDR3, as DNA: TGTGCCAGCACCCACCCCGGACCGAACACCGGGGAGCTGTTTTTT. Residues: CASTHPGPNTGELFF.

V and J are TRBV24-1 and TRBJ2-3; D possibly corresponds to TRBD1 (5 bases). There are 13 residues in the CDR3. With 4 bases removed from V and 3 bases from J, the gap between germline ends came to 7 bases. Germline loops: CDR1 KGHDR, CDR2 SFDVKD. Here the CDR3 DNA reads TGTGCCACCAGTGAGAAGGGGACAGATACGCAGTATTTT. It encodes CATSEKGTDTQYF.

Turning to this clonotype: This may arise from a read error, as a much more abundant clone is one base away. The CDR3 carries no conserved terminal phenylalanine or tryptophan, so it likely arises from a read error. The rearrangement joins TRBV5-1 to TRBJ2-7, with 8 bases identical to TRBD1. From germline, CDR1 is SGHRS and CDR2 YFSETQ. The CDR3 has 16 residues. J lost 2 bases, V lost 0 bases, and 7 bases had no gene match. CDR3 DNA sequence: TGCGCCAGCAGCTTGGCCTTGGACAGGGCCACCTACGAGCAGTACTCC. This encodes CASSLALDRATYEQYS.

This clonotype appeared a single time. A junction end diverges from the germline sequence, so it may reflect a read error. The chain joins TRBV20-1 to TRBJ2-4, with a tentative D call TRBD2 (6 bases). CDR1 and CDR2 (germline): DFQATT, SNEGSKA (reference sequence). The CDR3 is 15 residues long. Here the CDR3 reads CSTRDPGGSKNIQYF. CDR3 DNA: TGCAGTACTAGAGATCCCGGAGGGAGCAAAAACATTCAGTACTTC.

As for this clonotype: The junction differs from germline at one of its ends, possibly a read error. V is TRBV4-3 and J is TRBJ1-1; D is unresolved. From germline, CDR1 is LGHNA and CDR2 YSLEER. The CDR3 has 17 amino acids. This CDR3 is CASIQDIPGSSGTEAFF. CDR3 DNA: TGTGCCAGCATCCAAGACATTCCGGGCAGTTCGGGCACTGAAGCTTTCTTT.

This clonotype came up many times. The J gene is TRBJ2-1, the V gene TRBV11-3, with D unresolved. Trimming shortened V by 1 base and J by 3 bases, and 16 bases separated the two germline ends. The CDR3 totals 17 residues. The germline V gene encodes CDR1 SGHNT and CDR2 YENEEA. The CDR3 is CASSLVAGPTNYNEQFF. Written as DNA, the CDR3 is TGTGCCAGCAGCTTAGTCGCCGGGCCCACGAACTACAATGAGCAGTTCTTC.